The clone carrying this T cell receptor (beta chain) has just a few counts. Its antigen is unknown. The source of the sample is a study of T cell repertoires in cytomegalovirus infection. Study details: In public TCR beta signatures, there were indications of both CMV infection and matching HLA type. The study, taken as a whole, reports: Cumulative public TCR beta family frequency identified CMV carriers with the relevant HLA. The ex vivo response was dominated by HLA-C-restricted CMV-specific TCR beta clonotypes.

TCRdb passed the reads through MiXCR, listing each CDR3 protein once. The sample has approximately 730,000 distinct CDR3 sequences, 33% seen once; the top ten hold 15% to 20%. CDR3 length equals 15 residues. The V end lost 3 bases, the J end lost 2 bases, and 13 bases lay between the germline ends. CDR1 is SEHNR, CDR2 FQNEAQ, per germline (reference sequence). The chain links TRBV7-9 to TRBJ1-2; no definite D call. The material was cultured PBMCs, obtained from culture after CMV antigen stimulation. This TCR came from a human donor in good health (CMV status not recorded). Some clones in this sample may be carry-over from other donors' samples. CDR3 amino acids: CASSFLSGANYGYTF. The DNA of the CDR3 is TGTGCCAGCAGCTTTTTGTCAGGAGCAAACTATGGCTACACCTTC.